The entry below describes one T cell receptor (beta chain). The sample holds many counts of this clonotype. It has no known antigen specificity. Base qualities are not recorded, but no much larger clone differs from it by a single base. The record originates from a study of glioma-infiltrating T cells (dated by TCRdb to about 2016). About the study as a whole: Low-grade gliomas were WHO grade II oligodendrogliomas or astrocytomas, and glioblastomas were WHO grade IV tumors sampled at initial rather than recurrent diagnosis. The sequencing target for blood libraries was roughly 4- to 10-fold coverage of 950,000 to 1,000,000 peripheral T cells. To measure how far tissue and blood T-cell populations diverged, each tissue-infiltrating repertoire was compared against the peripheral blood repertoire of the same patient. Before surgery, glioma patients were given dexamethasone for six or fewer days. Sequencing of TCR alpha- and beta-chain repertoires was performed on glioma tissue, on non-neoplastic brain tissue, and on matched peripheral blood mononuclear cells. The paired cohort was made up of three low-grade glioma patients, 8 or 9 primary glioblastoma patients and three non-glioma patients who contributed non-neoplastic brain tissue. What the work shows at the level of the full study, not this receptor alone: VJ-independent divergence between tissue and blood was below expectation in non-neoplastic patients but above expectation in all gliomas, especially low-grade gliomas. Only a very small number of CDR3 sequences turned up in both tissue and blood, a result put down to high CDR3 diversity combined with limited sampling. A signature set of shared blood CDR3 motifs marked patients with low tissue-blood divergence and was depleted in highly divergent patients. Group comparisons rested on small numbers: three non-neoplastic, three low-grade glioma and fewer than 10 glioblastoma patients.

CDR1 MDHEN and CDR2 SYDVKM were looked up in the germline V gene. The CDR3 covers 14 residues, taking in both the cysteine and the phenylalanine. Left in the record is the CDR3 DNA by itself, 42 bases read in frame from the first base. From V the trimming removes 5 bases and from J it removes 3 bases, while the gene matches leave 6 bases of the junction unaccounted for. TCR alpha and beta CDR3 regions were amplified with the iRepertoire nested amplicon-rescue multiplex PCR (arm-PCR) platform from RNA. For one-step reverse transcription and amplification, roughly 90-450 ng of tissue mRNA or PBMC total RNA was used as input. After bead purification, a secondary multiplex PCR added Illumina adapters, and libraries were gel-purified between 200 and 400 bp. Libraries carried internal 6-nucleotide barcodes used for demultiplexing. Sequencing of the libraries was done on an Illumina MiSeq using 2x220 or 2x250 nucleotide paired-end reads. Under the source paper's analysis protocol: Paired reads were merged using FLASH 1.2.11 and aligned with BWA-MEM to the GRCh37 human genome, and TRA and TRB reads were then extracted. An IMGT-derived reference of cassette sequences and CDR3 motifs, with pseudogenes included, was used for V and J assignment. Reads were translated in three frames, and productive CDR3s were defined as those with a C...FGXG motif and no stop codons. Unique combinations of V-J cassette pair and CDR3 amino acid sequence were defined as clonotypes. Reads were filtered by Hamming distance, thresholded by each sample's sequence error rate in mapped regions. Clones were called with MiXCR by TCRdb after fastp trimmed the public reads at Q25, and only in-frame beta chains were retained. A single entry per CDR3 protein holds the most common genes and DNA from its merged rows. TCRdb's processing, not the study's, gives the V and J calls here. This sample gives more than 350,000 distinct CDR3 sequences in total; roughly two fifths of them show up just once. The leading ten clones occupy about 12% of the sample.

Immediately after resection, surgical brain or tumor specimens were cryofrozen in liquid nitrogen, and peripheral blood cells were collected at the same time. The sequence links TRBV28 to TRBJ1-1, and 7 bases in between align with TRBD1. The origin of this receptor is a human donor with low-grade glioma or glioblastoma, undergoing nonglioma brain surgery, or in good health (not recorded which). Sequenced material: glioma tissue, nonneoplastic brain tissue, or PBMCs (not recorded which). The CDR3 here reads CASSVPQGDTEAFF. The sequenced DNA: TGTGCCAGCAGTGTTCCTCAGGGGGACACTGAAGCTTTCTTT.